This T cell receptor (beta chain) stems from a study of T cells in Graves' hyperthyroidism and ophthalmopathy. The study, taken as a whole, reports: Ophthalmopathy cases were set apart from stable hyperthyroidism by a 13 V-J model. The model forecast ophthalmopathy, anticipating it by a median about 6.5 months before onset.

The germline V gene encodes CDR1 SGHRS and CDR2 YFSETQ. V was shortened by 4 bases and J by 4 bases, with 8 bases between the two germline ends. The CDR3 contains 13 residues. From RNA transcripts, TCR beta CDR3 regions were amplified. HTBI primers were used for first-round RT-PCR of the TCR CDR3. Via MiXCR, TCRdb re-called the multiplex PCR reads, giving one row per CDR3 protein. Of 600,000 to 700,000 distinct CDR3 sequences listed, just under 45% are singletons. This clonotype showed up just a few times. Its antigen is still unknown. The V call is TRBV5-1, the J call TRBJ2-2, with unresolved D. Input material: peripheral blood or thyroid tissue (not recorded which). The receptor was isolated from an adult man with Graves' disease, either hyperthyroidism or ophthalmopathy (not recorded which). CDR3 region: CASSIAGTGELFF. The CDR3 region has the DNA TGCGCCAGCAGCATAGCCGGCACCGGGGAGCTGTTTTTT. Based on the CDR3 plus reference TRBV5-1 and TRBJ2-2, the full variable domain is KAGVTQTPRYLIKTRGQQVTLSCSPISGHRSVSWYQQTPGQGLQFLFEYFSETQRNKGNFPGRFSGRQFSNSRSEMNVSTLELGDSALYLCASSIAGTGELFFGEGSRLTVL.